Each of the 3 T cell receptor beta chains below was sequenced from the same sample in a study of CD8+ T cells in alopecia areata. After isolation, RNA underwent reverse transcription to generate cDNA as the sequencing template. Only in-frame clones appear in the TCRdb table, and some are missing; sequencing was by immunoSEQ multiplex PCR. Of some 170,000 clones listed, just over 65% are singletons. The sequencing used CD8+ T cells sorted from blood, collected at week 0. Receptors were obtained from a human donor with alopecia areata.

CDR3 coding DNA: TGTGCCAGCAGTGATGGGGGGAATCAGCCCCAGCATTTT. It specifies CASSDGGNQPQHF. The chain uses TRBV25-1 and TRBJ1-5, with D possibly matching TRBD1 (5 bases). Germline CDR1 is MGHDK and CDR2 is SYGVNS. V lost 3 bases to trimming and J lost 4 bases, with 7 bases between them. CDR3 size: 13 residues.

V usage is TRBV4-1 and J usage is TRBJ2-3, with TRBD2 identical over 10 bases. The V gene's germline CDR1 is MGHRA and CDR2 YSYEKL. The length of the CDR3 is 14 residues. V shed 3 bases and J 3 bases; nucleotides not matched to a gene: 0. For the CDR3, the DNA is TGCGCCAGCAGCCAGGGACTAGCGACAGATACGCAGTATTTT. Its translation: CASSQGLATDTQYF.

CDR3 nucleotides: TGCGCCAGCAGTCCGACCGGGGCAGAAAACACTGAAGCTTTCTTT. It translates to CASSPTGAENTEAFF. The chain joins TRBV5-1 to TRBJ1-1; a possible D gene is TRBD1 (5 bases). The CDR3 length is 15 residues. CDR1 SGHRS and CDR2 YFSETQ come from the germline V gene. Trimming took off 5 bases at V and 2 bases at J, with 16 bases between the two ends.